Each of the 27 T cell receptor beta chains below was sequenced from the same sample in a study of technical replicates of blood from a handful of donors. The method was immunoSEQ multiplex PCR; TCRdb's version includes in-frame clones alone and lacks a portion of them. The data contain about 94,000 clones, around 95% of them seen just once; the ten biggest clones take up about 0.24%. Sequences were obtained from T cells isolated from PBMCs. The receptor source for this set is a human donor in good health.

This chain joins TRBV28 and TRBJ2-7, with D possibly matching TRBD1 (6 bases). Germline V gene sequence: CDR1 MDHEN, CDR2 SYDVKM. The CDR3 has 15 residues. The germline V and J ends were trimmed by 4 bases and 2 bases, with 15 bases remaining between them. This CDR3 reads CASSYTGPDAYEQYF. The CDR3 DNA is TGTGCCAGCAGTTATACAGGGCCTGACGCCTACGAGCAGTACTTC. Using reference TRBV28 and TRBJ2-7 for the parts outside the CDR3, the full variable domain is DVKVTQSSRYLVKRTGEKVFLECVQDMDHENMFWYRQDPGLGLRLIYFSYDVKMKEKGDIPEGYSVSREKKERFSLILESASTNQTSMYLCASSYTGPDAYEQYFGPGTRLTVT.

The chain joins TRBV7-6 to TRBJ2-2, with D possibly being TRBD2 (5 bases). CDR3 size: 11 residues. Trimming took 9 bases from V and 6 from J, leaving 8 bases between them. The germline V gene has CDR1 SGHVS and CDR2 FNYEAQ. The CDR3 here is CASRGSGELFF. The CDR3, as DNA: TGTGCCAGTCGGGGTTCCGGGGAGCTGTTTTTT.

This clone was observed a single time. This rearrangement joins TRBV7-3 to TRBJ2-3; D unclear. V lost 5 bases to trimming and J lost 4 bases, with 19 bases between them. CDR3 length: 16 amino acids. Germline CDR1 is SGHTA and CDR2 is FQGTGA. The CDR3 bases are TGTGCCAGCAGCCAAATCGGTGCTTCGCCACCAGATACGCAGTATTTT. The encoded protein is CASSQIGASPPDTQYF.

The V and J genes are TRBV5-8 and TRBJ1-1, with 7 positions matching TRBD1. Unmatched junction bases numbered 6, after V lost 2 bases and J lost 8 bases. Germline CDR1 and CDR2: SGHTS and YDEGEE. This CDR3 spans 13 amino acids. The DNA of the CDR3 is TGTGCCAGCAGCTTAAGGGACAGCCTAGAAGCTTTCTTT. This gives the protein CASSLRDSLEAFF. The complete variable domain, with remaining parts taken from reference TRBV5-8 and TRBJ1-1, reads EAGVTQSPTHLIKTRGQQATLRCSPISGHTSVYWYQQALGLGLQFLLWYDEGEERNRGNFPPRFSGRQFPNYSSELNVNALELEDSALYLCASSLRDSLEAFFGQGTRLTVV.

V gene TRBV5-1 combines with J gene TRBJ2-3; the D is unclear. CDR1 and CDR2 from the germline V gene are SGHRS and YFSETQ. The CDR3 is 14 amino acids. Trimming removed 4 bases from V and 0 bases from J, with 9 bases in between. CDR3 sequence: CASSERFSTDTQYF. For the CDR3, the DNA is TGCGCCAGCAGCGAGAGATTTAGCACAGATACGCAGTATTTT. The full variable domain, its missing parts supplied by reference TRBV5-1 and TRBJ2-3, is KAGVTQTPRYLIKTRGQQVTLSCSPISGHRSVSWYQQTPGQGLQFLFEYFSETQRNKGNFPGRFSGRQFSNSRSEMNVSTLELGDSALYLCASSERFSTDTQYFGPGTRLTVL.

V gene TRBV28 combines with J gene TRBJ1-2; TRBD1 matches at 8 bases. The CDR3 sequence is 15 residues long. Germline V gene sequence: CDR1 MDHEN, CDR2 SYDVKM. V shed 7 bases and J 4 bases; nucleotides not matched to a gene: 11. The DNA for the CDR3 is TGTGCCAGCATCTCCCTATTCGACAGGGGCTATGGCTACACCTTC. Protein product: CASISLFDRGYGYTF.

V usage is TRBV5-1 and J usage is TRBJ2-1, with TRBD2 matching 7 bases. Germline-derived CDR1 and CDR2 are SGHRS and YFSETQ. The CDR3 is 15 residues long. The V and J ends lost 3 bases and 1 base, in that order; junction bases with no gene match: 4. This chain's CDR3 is CASSWEGISYNEQFF. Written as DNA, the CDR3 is TGCGCCAGCAGCTGGGAGGGGATTTCCTACAATGAGCAGTTCTTC. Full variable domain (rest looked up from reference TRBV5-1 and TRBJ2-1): KAGVTQTPRYLIKTRGQQVTLSCSPISGHRSVSWYQQTPGQGLQFLFEYFSETQRNKGNFPGRFSGRQFSNSRSEMNVSTLELGDSALYLCASSWEGISYNEQFFGPGTRLTVL.

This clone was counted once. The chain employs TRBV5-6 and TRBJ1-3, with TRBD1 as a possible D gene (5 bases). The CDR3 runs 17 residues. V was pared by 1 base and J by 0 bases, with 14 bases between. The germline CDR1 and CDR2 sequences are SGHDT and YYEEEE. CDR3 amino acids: CASSLLTVHFSGNTIYF. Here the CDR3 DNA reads TGTGCCAGCAGCTTGTTGACAGTGCACTTCTCTGGAAACACCATATATTTT.

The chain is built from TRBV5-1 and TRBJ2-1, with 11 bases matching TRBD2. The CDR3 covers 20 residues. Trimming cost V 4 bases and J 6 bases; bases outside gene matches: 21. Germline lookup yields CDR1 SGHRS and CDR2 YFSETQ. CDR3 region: CASSDLKVAGGPWKSNEQFF. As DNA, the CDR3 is TGCGCCAGCAGCGATTTAAAAGTAGCGGGAGGGCCCTGGAAGTCCAATGAGCAGTTCTTC. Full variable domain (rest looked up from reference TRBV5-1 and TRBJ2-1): KAGVTQTPRYLIKTRGQQVTLSCSPISGHRSVSWYQQTPGQGLQFLFEYFSETQRNKGNFPGRFSGRQFSNSRSEMNVSTLELGDSALYLCASSDLKVAGGPWKSNEQFFGPGTRLTVL.

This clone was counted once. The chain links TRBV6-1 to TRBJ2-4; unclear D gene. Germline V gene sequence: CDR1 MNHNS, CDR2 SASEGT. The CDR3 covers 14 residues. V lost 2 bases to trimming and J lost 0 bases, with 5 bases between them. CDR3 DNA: TGTGCCAGCAGTGAACTTCCAGCCAAAAACATTCAGTACTTC. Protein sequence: CASSELPAKNIQYF.

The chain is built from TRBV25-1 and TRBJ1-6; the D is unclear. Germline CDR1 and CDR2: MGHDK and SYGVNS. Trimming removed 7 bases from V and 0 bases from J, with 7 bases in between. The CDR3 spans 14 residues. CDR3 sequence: CASIGSSYNSPLHF. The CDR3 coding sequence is TGTGCCAGCATTGGGAGCTCCTATAATTCACCCCTCCACTTT.

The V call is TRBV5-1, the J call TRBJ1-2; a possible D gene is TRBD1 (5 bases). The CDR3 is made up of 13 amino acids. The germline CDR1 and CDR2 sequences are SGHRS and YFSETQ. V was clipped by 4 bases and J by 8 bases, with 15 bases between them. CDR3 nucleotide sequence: TGCGCCAGCAGCCCGGACAAAAACCGAGGCTACACCTTC. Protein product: CASSPDKNRGYTF. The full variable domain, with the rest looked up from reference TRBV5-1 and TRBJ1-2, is KAGVTQTPRYLIKTRGQQVTLSCSPISGHRSVSWYQQTPGQGLQFLFEYFSETQRNKGNFPGRFSGRQFSNSRSEMNVSTLELGDSALYLCASSPDKNRGYTFGSGTRLTVV.

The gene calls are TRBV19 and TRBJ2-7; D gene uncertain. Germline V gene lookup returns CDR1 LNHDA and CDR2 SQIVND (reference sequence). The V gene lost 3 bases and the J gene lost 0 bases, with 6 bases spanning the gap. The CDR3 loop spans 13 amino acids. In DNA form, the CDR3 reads TGTGCCAGTAGTATTCAGGTCTCCTACGAGCAGTACTTC. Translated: CASSIQVSYEQYF.

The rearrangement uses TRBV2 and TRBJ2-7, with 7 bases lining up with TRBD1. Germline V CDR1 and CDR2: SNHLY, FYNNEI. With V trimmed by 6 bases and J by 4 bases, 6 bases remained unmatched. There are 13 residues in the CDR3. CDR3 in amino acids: CASRQTGEYEQYF. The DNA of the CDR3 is TGTGCCAGCAGACAAACAGGGGAGTACGAGCAGTACTTC.

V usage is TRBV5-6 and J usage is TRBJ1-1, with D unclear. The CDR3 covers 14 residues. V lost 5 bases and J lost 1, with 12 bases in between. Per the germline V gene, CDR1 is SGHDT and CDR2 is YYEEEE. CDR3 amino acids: CASRYLSWNTEAFF. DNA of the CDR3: TGTGCCAGCAGGTATTTATCGTGGAACACTGAAGCTTTCTTT.

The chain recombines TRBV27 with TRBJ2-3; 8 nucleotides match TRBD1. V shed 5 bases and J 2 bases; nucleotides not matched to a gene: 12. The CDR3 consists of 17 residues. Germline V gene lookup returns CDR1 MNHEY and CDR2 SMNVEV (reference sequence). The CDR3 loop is CASSPRQGSFYTDTQYF. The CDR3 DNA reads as TGTGCCAGCAGTCCCCGACAGGGGTCATTCTACACAGATACGCAGTATTTT.

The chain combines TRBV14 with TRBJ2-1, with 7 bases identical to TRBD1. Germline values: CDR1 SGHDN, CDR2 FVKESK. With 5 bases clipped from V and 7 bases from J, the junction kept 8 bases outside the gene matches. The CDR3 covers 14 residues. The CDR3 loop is CASSKQQGKNEQFF. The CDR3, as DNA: TGTGCCAGCAGCAAACAACAGGGGAAAAATGAGCAGTTCTTC.

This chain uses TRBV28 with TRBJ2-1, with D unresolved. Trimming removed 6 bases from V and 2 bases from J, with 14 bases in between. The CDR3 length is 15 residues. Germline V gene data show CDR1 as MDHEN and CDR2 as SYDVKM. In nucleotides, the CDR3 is TGTGCCAGCAGCGCCGGCCCTAGACCCTACAATGAGCAGTTCTTC. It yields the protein CASSAGPRPYNEQFF.

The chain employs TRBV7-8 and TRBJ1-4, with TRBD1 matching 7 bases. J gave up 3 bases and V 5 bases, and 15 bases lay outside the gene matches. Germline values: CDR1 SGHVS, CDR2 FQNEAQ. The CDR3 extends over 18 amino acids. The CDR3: CASSLNRGQPIANEKLFF. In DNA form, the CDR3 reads TGTGCCAGCAGCCTTAACAGGGGACAGCCGATAGCTAATGAAAAACTGTTTTTT.

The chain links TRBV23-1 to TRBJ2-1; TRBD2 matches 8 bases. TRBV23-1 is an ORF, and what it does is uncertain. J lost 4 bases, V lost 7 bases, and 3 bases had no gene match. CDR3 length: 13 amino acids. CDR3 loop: CASTGGRYNEQFF. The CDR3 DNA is TGCGCCAGCACGGGGGGGAGGTACAATGAGCAGTTCTTC.

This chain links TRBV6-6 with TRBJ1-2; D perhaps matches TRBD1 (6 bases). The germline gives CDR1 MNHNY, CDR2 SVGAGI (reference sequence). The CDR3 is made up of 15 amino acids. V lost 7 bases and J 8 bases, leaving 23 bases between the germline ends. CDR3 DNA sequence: TGTGCCAGCACCCTTACAACGTCACAGGGCCAGGGCTACACCTTC. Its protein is CASTLTTSQGQGYTF.

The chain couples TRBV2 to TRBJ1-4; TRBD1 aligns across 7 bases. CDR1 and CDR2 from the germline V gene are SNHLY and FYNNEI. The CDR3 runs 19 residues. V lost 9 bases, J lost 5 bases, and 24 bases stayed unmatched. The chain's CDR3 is CASLGDRARLLTKNEKLFF. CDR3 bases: TGTGCCAGTTTGGGAGACAGGGCGAGATTACTTACAAAGAATGAAAAACTGTTTTTT.

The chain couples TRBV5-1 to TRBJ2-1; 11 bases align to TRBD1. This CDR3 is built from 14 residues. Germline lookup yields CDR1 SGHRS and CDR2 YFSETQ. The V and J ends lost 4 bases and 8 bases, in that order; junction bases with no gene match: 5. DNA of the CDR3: TGCGCCAGCAGCCGGGACAGGGGGAACTATGAGCAGTTCTTC. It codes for CASSRDRGNYEQFF.

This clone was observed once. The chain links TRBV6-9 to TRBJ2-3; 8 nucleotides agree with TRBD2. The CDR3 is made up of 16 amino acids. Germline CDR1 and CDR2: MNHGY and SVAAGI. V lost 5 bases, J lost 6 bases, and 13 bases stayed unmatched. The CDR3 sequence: CASSPESGGGSDTQYF. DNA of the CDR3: TGTGCCAGCAGTCCAGAGAGCGGGGGAGGATCGGATACGCAGTATTTT.

The CDR3 DNA is TGTGCCAGCAGTTACGGAGAGACCCAGTACTTC. Encoded protein: CASSYGETQYF. The chain links TRBV6-1 to TRBJ2-5; D gene uncertain. Trimming took 5 bases from V and 4 from J, leaving 5 bases between them. The CDR3 has 11 amino acids. Per germline, CDR1 MNHNS and CDR2 SASEGT.

The CDR3 coding sequence is TGTGCCAGCAGTTTAACAGGGGGAACTAACTATGGCTACACCTTC. It specifies CASSLTGGTNYGYTF. The chain links TRBV27 to TRBJ1-2, with 8 positions matching TRBD1. V lost 2 bases and J lost 0; bases outside the gene matches: 2. From germline, CDR1 is MNHEY and CDR2 SMNVEV (reference sequence). The CDR3 loop spans 15 amino acids.

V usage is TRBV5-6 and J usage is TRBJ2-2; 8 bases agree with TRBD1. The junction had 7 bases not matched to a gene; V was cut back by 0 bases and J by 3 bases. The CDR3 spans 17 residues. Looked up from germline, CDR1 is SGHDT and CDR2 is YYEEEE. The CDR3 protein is CASSLDGRGLYTGELFF. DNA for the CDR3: TGTGCCAGCAGCTTGGACGGCAGGGGGCTATACACCGGGGAGCTGTTTTTT. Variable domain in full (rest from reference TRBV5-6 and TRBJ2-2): DAGVTQSPTHLIKTRGQQVTLRCSPKSGHDTVSWYQQALGQGPQFIFQYYEEEERQRGNFPDRFSGHQFPNYSSELNVNALLLGDSALYLCASSLDGRGLYTGELFFGEGSRLTVL.